The following is a T cell receptor beta chain sequence with its context. This sample is drawn from a study of CD8 T cells in Susac syndrome. The length of the CDR3 is 15 residues. Trimming stripped 6 bases from V and 3 bases from J, with 18 bases between. Germline lookup yields CDR1 MNHEY and CDR2 SVGEGT. RNA amounts of roughly 0.45 to 1 ug underwent reverse transcription with random hexamers. TCRdb fed the immunoSEQ multiplex PCR reads into MiXCR, producing one record per CDR3 protein. The sample lists some 100,000 distinct CDR3 sequences, 85% to 95% occurring once. Sequencing was carried out using CD4+ T cells from PBMCs. This sequence was found in a human donor with multiple sclerosis. V usage is TRBV6-2 or TRBV6-3 and J usage is TRBJ2-7, with a possible D match to TRBD1 (6 bases). The chain's CDR3 is CASSTGTRGNYEQYF. The CDR3 region has the DNA TGTGCCAGCAGCACCGGGACAAGGGGAAACTACGAGCAGTACTTC.